This entry is about one T cell receptor (beta chain). At the DNA level, this CDR3 is encoded by other sequences in the same sample as well. The data belong to a study of CD8 T cells in acute hepatitis C reinfection. In the study overall: Sequences come from NS3-1073-specific CD8+ T cells, during acute infection and after clearance.

Sequencing was performed with immunoSEQ multiplex PCR; in TCRdb, only in-frame clones are kept and a portion is missing. The sample shows about 3,900 clones, roughly 40% of them seen only once. Time point noted: acute HCV infection, within 168 days of estimated infection date. Sequencing of hepatitis C virus-specific cells was done ex vivo rather than after in vitro expansion. Notes on the study in general: Regardless of outcome, about twelve public clonotypes appeared, one using V04-02/J02-02. Overrepresentation in the naive pool did not explain the preferential TRBV04 and TRBV06 usage seen in all groups.

The CDR3 covers 18 residues. The V and J ends lost 0 bases and 6 bases, in that order; junction bases with no gene match: 8. In germline, CDR1 is LGHNA, CDR2 YSLEER. The specimen was HCV NS3-1073 tetramer-sorted CD8+ T cells from PBMCs, collected during acute infection. The TCR sequence derives from a man aged 25 to 45 with chronic hepatitis C. The chain combines TRBV4-3 with TRBJ2-3; 14 bases align to TRBD2. The CDR3 bases are TGCGCCAGCAGCCAAGAACCTGGACTAGCGGGGGGAGGGGATACGCAGTATTTT. It specifies CASSQEPGLAGGGDTQYF.